These 21 T cell receptor beta chains were all obtained from the same sample, sequenced in a study of blood T cells in healthy people across ages. Alongside a J-beta primer mix, a sample-barcoded 5' primer served in a second PCR lasting 7 to 11 cycles. TCRdb recomputed calls from the 5' RACE reads with MiXCR, one row per CDR3 protein. Counted here are 1.4 million to 1.5 million distinct CDR3 sequences, around 39% occurring once; the ten biggest clones make up 7% to 9.5%. Sequences were obtained from blood. These receptors originate from a woman aged 18-35 years in good health.

The chain is built from TRBV29-1 and TRBJ1-2; TRBD1 matches 8 bases. This CDR3 has 12 residues. Germline CDR1 reads SQVTM; CDR2 reads ANQGSEA. As DNA, the CDR3 is TGCAGTGCCCGACAGGGGACCTATGGCTACACCTTC. This encodes CSARQGTYGYTF.

The table lists this clonotype with a count of one. The chain carries TRBV6-1 and TRBJ1-1, with D maybe TRBD1 (5 bases). The CDR3 spans 17 residues. With 4 bases removed from V and 0 bases from J, the gap between germline ends came to 18 bases. Germline V CDR1 and CDR2: MNHNS, SASEGT. The DNA for the CDR3 is TGTGCCAGCAGTGGGGCGGGACCCGGGTCCATGAACACTGAAGCTTTCTTT. Its protein product is CASSGAGPGSMNTEAFF.

The chain carries TRBV9 and TRBJ2-7; D is perhaps TRBD1 (5 bases). The germline V gene has CDR1 SGDLS and CDR2 YYNGEE. V lost 4 bases to trimming and J lost 7 bases, with 18 bases between them. The CDR3 totals 14 residues. In nucleotides, the CDR3 is TGTGCCAGCAGCCCAGGGCACGGAATTCGGGAGCAGTACTTC. Its translation is CASSPGHGIREQYF.

This clonotype was counted only a few times. J is TRBJ2-3 and V is TRBV6-1, with D unresolved. V was cut by 6 bases and J by 5 bases, with 12 bases left in between. The germline V gene has CDR1 MNHNS and CDR2 SASEGT. This CDR3 spans 13 amino acids. CDR3 in amino acids: CASSTALGDTQYF. Here the CDR3 DNA reads TGTGCCAGCAGCACAGCGCTGGGAGATACGCAGTATTTT.

Turning to this clonotype: Relative to the germline gene, one junction end is altered; a read error may explain this. V gene TRBV6-1 combines with J gene TRBJ1-1, with D uncertain. Germline lookup yields CDR1 MNHNS and CDR2 SASEGT. The CDR3 spans 13 residues. The CDR3 DNA is TGTGCCAGCACTCGGGGAGCGGGCACTGGAGCTTTCTTT. Protein sequence: CASTRGAGTGAFF.

V gene TRBV3-1 combines with J gene TRBJ2-3, with 14 bases that match TRBD2. CDR1 LGHDT and CDR2 YNNKEL come from the germline V gene (reference sequence). J lost 0 bases, V lost 8 bases, and 16 bases had no gene match. This CDR3 contains 20 residues. The CDR3 DNA sequence: TGTGCCAGCTTCCCCACGGGACTAGCGGGAGTGACGGCTAGCACAGATACGCAGTATTTT. It translates to CASFPTGLAGVTASTDTQYF.

V gene TRBV20-1 combines with J gene TRBJ2-7; D not certain. V lost 7 bases to trimming and J lost 2 bases, with 12 bases between them. The CDR3 is 12 amino acids. CDR1 and CDR2 (germline): DFQATT, SNEGSKA (reference sequence). The CDR3 protein is CSVAAGAYEQYF. CDR3 coding DNA: TGCAGTGTGGCGGCAGGTGCCTACGAGCAGTACTTC.

This chain links TRBV4-2 with TRBJ2-5, with D possibly TRBD2 on 6 matching bases. The germline CDR1 and CDR2 sequences are LGHNA and YNFKEQ. CDR3 length: 15 amino acids. Trimming shortened V by 0 bases and J by 4 bases, and 12 bases separated the two germline ends. CDR3 in DNA: TGTGCCAGCAGCCAAGATCAGGGAGCGGGAGAGACCCAGTACTTC. Protein: CASSQDQGAGETQYF.

The chain employs TRBV20-1 and TRBJ2-1; D is possibly TRBD2 (6 bases). The ends were cut back, 1 base at V and 9 bases at J, with 10 bases in the middle. The germline CDR1 and CDR2 sequences are DFQATT and SNEGSKA (reference sequence). There are 12 residues in the CDR3. CDR3 protein: CSARVAGCEQFF. Written as DNA, the CDR3 is TGCAGTGCTAGAGTGGCGGGATGTGAGCAGTTCTTC.

In the case of this clonotype: A single base separates this from a much larger clone, so it may be a read error. No conserved phenylalanine or tryptophan is present at the end of the CDR3, so a read error is the likely explanation. V and J are TRBV12-3 or TRBV12-4 and TRBJ1-2; TRBD1 matches at 8 bases. Trimming took 3 bases from V and 7 from J; bases not matched to a gene: 4. The CDR3 is made up of 13 amino acids. CDR3 amino acids: CASSLGTGGGYTL. CDR3 nucleotides: TGTGCCAGCAGTTTGGGAACAGGGGGTGGCTACACCTTA.

This clonotype appeared a few times. This sequence joins TRBV28 and TRBJ1-2; no firm D call. The CDR3 consists of 12 residues. V was cut by 4 bases and J by 12 bases, with 15 bases left in between. Germline lookup yields CDR1 MDHEN and CDR2 SYDVKM. The chain's CDR3 is CASSYSGRPDTF. The CDR3 DNA sequence: TGTGCCAGCAGTTATTCCGGGAGGCCAGACACCTTC.

The chain has TRBV27 and TRBJ2-5; D is ambiguous. Germline lookup yields CDR1 MNHEY and CDR2 SMNVEV (reference sequence). Trimming stripped 5 bases from V and 2 bases from J, with 12 bases between. This CDR3 contains 14 residues. This CDR3 is CASSPHLVQETQYF. CDR3 nucleotides: TGTGCCAGCAGTCCGCACCTCGTACAAGAGACCCAGTACTTC.

The J gene is TRBJ2-1, the V gene TRBV7-8; tentatively, D is TRBD1 (6 bases). The ends were cut back, 5 bases at V and 8 bases at J, with 19 bases in the middle. CDR1 is SGHVS and CDR2 is FQNEAQ in the germline V gene. The CDR3 covers 15 residues. The DNA of the CDR3 is TGTGCCAGCAGCCTTAGGGGGACGGCCTCGGATGAGCAGTTCTTC. It is translated as CASSLRGTASDEQFF.

As to this clonotype: This likely comes from a read error, as the CDR3 has no conserved phenylalanine or tryptophan at its end. This rearrangement joins TRBV5-5 to TRBJ2-4; 9 bases fit TRBD2. J was trimmed by 0 bases and V by 4 bases; bases with no gene match: 5. Per the germline V gene, CDR1 is SGHKS and CDR2 is YYEKEE (reference sequence). CDR3 length equals 16 residues. The CDR3 DNA reads TGTGCCAGCAGCCTCCTAGCGGGATTAGCCAAAAACATTCAGTACTAC. This sequence encodes CASSLLAGLAKNIQYY.

There are a few counts of this clonotype. J is TRBJ2-7 and V is TRBV6-5; TRBD1 matches at 7 bases. Germline CDR1 MNHEY, CDR2 SVGAGI. V was pared by 4 bases and J by 6 bases, with 9 bases of the junction left unmatched. CDR3 length equals 14 residues. The CDR3 loop reads CASSFSTGPSEQYF. The CDR3 coding sequence is TGTGCCAGCAGTTTCTCGACAGGGCCTTCCGAGCAGTACTTC.

The V and J genes are TRBV10-3 and TRBJ2-1; 15 bases match TRBD2. V trimming: 0 bases; J trimming: 6 bases; junction bases outside the gene matches: 3. Germline V gene lookup returns CDR1 ENHRY and CDR2 SYGVKD. The CDR3 sequence is 17 residues long. DNA for the CDR3: TGTGCCATCAGTGAGTCGGCGGGACTAGCGGGAGGCAATGAGCAGTTCTTC. Translating it yields CAISESAGLAGGNEQFF.

This clonotype has only a few counts. V usage is TRBV20-1 and J usage is TRBJ2-5; unclear D gene. V was pared by 0 bases and J by 0 bases, with 5 bases between. The CDR3 consists of 13 residues. In germline, CDR1 is DFQATT, CDR2 SNEGSKA (reference sequence). The CDR3 bases are TGCAGTGCTAGAGATGGGTACCAAGAGACCCAGTACTTC. Residues: CSARDGYQETQYF.

This chain connects TRBV7-2 to TRBJ2-1; D gene uncertain. The length of the CDR3 is 14 residues. Germline V gene sequence: CDR1 SGHTA, CDR2 FQGNSA. V gave up 3 bases and J gave up 4 bases, with 10 bases separating them. The CDR3 region has the DNA TGTGCCAGCAGCTTCCTGGGCACTTACAATGAGCAGTTCTTC. This encodes CASSFLGTYNEQFF.

This clonotype came up a few times. The chain joins TRBV3-1 to TRBJ1-1, with D uncertain. The CDR3 totals 12 residues. Trimming stripped 0 bases from V and 8 bases from J, with 7 bases between. CDR1 LGHDT and CDR2 YNNKEL come from the germline V gene (reference sequence). CDR3 sequence: CASSQDLAEAFF. In DNA, the CDR3 is TGTGCCAGCAGCCAAGATCTGGCAGAAGCTTTCTTT.

This clonotype has a single count. The chain joins TRBV5-5 to TRBJ1-1; TRBD1 agrees at 9 bases. J was trimmed by 7 bases and V by 4 bases; bases with no gene match: 11. The CDR3 is 15 amino acids. Germline CDR1 is SGHKS and CDR2 is YYEKEE (reference sequence). CDR3 loop: CASSHGQGNQGEAFF. CDR3 nucleotide sequence: TGTGCCAGCAGCCACGGACAGGGGAATCAGGGTGAAGCTTTCTTT.

This clonotype was found a few times. The J gene is TRBJ2-5, the V gene TRBV20-1, with TRBD2 identical over 10 bases. V dropped 4 bases and J dropped 11; count of bases not matched to a gene: 16. Germline CDR1 and CDR2: DFQATT and SNEGSKA (reference sequence). This CDR3 is built from 15 residues. This CDR3 is CSAILPGTSEGEQYF. The CDR3 DNA sequence: TGCAGTGCTATTCTACCCGGGACTAGCGAAGGGGAGCAGTACTTC.